Shown below are 13 T cell receptor beta chains from a single sample sequenced in a study of monozygotic twins with inflammatory bowel disease. TCRdb re-called the 5' RACE reads; one entry per CDR3 protein, DNA not given. Its table lists roughly 160,000 distinct CDR3 sequences. The specimen was blood. These TCRs come from a human donor with ulcerative colitis or Crohn's disease, or a healthy co-twin of an affected twin (not recorded which).

The rearrangement uses TRBV11-2 and TRBJ2-3. CDR1 is SGHAT and CDR2 is FQNNGV in the germline V gene. The CDR3 contains 12 residues. CDR3 sequence reads: CASSSGLDTQYF.

The chain carries TRBV15 and TRBJ1-1. Germline loops: CDR1 LNHNV, CDR2 YYDKDF (reference sequence). The CDR3 is made up of 12 amino acids. CDR3 loop: CATSREQREAFF.

The V and J genes are TRBV20-1 and TRBJ1-4; no DNA is available, so the TRBD1 call from TCRdb remains unchecked. The CDR3 is 15 amino acids. CDR1 and CDR2 (germline): DFQATT, SNEGSKA (reference sequence). The chain's CDR3 is CSARGTGGADEKLFF.

The chain couples TRBV28 to TRBJ2-1; there is no DNA to check the TCRdb D call of TRBD1. This CDR3 has 13 amino acids. CDR1 and CDR2 (germline): MDHEN, SYDVKM. This chain's CDR3 is CASSFLRVNEQFF.

The chain recombines TRBV29-1 with TRBJ2-6. The CDR3 is made up of 12 amino acids. The germline V gene has CDR1 SQVTM and CDR2 ANQGSEA. CDR3 in amino acids: CSVVAGANVLTF.

V is TRBV5-6 and J is TRBJ1-6. The length of the CDR3 is 14 residues. Germline loops: CDR1 SGHDT, CDR2 YYEEEE. The CDR3 region is CASSLSARDSPLHF.

The V and J genes are TRBV7-2 and TRBJ2-2. CDR3 length: 15 amino acids. CDR1 and CDR2 from the germline V gene are SGHTA and FQGNSA. The CDR3 reads CASSLATAFTGELFF.

The gene calls are TRBV7-9 and TRBJ1-1. There are 17 residues in the CDR3. CDR1 is SEHNR and CDR2 is FQNEAQ in the germline V gene (reference sequence). This chain's CDR3 is CASSLAGIGRVRPEAFF. The variable domain in full, completed from reference TRBV7-9 and TRBJ1-1, reads DTGVSQNPRHKITKRGQNVTFRCDPISEHNRLYWYRQTLGQGPEFLTYFQNEAQLEKSRLLSDRFSAERPKGSFSTLEIQRTEQGDSAMYLCASSLAGIGRVRPEAFFGQGTRLTVV.

The rearrangement links TRBV5-1 to TRBJ2-2; TCRdb names TRBD1, which stays unverified in the absence of DNA. CDR1 is SGHRS and CDR2 is YFSETQ in the germline V gene. The CDR3 is 16 amino acids. The CDR3 spells CASSGPGTVNTGELFF.

The rearrangement joins TRBV7-6 to TRBJ2-1; the TCRdb call, TRBD2, lacks DNA for checking. The V gene's germline CDR1 is SGHVS and CDR2 FNYEAQ. The CDR3 is 18 amino acids. This chain's CDR3 is CASSLVFRDSSSYNEQFF.

The V call is TRBV20-1, the J call TRBJ2-3. The CDR3 sequence is 14 residues long. Germline lookup yields CDR1 DFQATT and CDR2 SNEGSKA (reference sequence). The CDR3: CSARGEFDTDTQYF.

This chain links TRBV12-3 or TRBV12-4 with TRBJ1-1; TCRdb picks TRBD1, but there is no DNA to check that call. This CDR3 contains 12 residues. The CDR3 region is CASSLQGTEAFF.

The chain has TRBV7-9 and TRBJ2-4; TCRdb's D gene call, TRBD2, goes unchecked for lack of DNA. This CDR3 spans 15 amino acids. CDR1 is SEHNR, CDR2 FQNEAQ, per germline (reference sequence). The CDR3: CASSLPSGASGDQYF.